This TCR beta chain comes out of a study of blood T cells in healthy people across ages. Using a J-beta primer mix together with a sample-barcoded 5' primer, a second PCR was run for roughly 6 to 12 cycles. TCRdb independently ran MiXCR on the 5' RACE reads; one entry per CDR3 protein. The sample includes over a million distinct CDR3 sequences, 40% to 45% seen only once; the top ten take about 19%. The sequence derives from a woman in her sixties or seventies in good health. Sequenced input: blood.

CDR3 DNA sequence: TGCGCCAGCAGCCAAGATTCTACCCCGTTGGGGCAGCCCCAGCATTTT. Translating gives CASSQDSTPLGQPQHF. This chain links TRBV4-3 with TRBJ1-5, with D unclear. Between the trimmed V and J ends, which lost 0 bases and 7 bases, there was a span of 16 bases. The CDR3 spans 16 residues. CDR1 is LGHNA and CDR2 is YSLEER in the germline V gene.